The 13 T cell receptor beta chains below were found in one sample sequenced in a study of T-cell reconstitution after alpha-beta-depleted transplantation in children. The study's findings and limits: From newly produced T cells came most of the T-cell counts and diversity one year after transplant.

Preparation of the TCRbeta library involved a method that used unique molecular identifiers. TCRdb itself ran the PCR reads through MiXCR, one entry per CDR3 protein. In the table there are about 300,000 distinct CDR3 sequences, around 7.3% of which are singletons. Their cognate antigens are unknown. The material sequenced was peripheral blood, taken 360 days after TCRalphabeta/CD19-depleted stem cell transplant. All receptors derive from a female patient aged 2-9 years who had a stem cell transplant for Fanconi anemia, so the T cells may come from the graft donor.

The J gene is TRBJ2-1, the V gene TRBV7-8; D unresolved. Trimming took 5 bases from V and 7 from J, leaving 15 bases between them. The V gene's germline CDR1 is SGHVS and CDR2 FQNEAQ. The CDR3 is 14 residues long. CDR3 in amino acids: CASSPGPSQNEQFF. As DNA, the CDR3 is TGTGCCAGCAGCCCTGGACCTTCACAGAATGAGCAGTTCTTC.

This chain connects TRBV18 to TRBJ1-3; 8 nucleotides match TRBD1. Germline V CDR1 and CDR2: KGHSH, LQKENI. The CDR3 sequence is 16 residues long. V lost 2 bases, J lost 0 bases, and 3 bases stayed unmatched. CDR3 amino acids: CASSPLGQDSGNTIYF. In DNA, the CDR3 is TGTGCCAGCTCACCATTGGGACAGGACTCTGGAAACACCATATATTTT.

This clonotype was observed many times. CDR3 loop: CASSFRRLSGANVLTF. As DNA, the CDR3 is TGTGCCAGCAGTTTCCGCAGGCTCTCTGGGGCCAACGTCCTGACTTTC. This chain joins TRBV12-3 or TRBV12-4 and TRBJ2-6; D is unresolved. The CDR3 is made up of 16 amino acids. Trimming stripped 3 bases from V and 0 bases from J, with 9 bases between.

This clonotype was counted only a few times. The CDR3 loop reads CASSYRPGHDQETQYF. The DNA for the CDR3 is TGTGCCAGCAGTTACCGTCCGGGACACGACCAAGAGACCCAGTACTTC. The V and J genes are TRBV6-2 or TRBV6-3 and TRBJ2-5; the D gene is possibly TRBD1 (6 bases). CDR1 is MNHEY and CDR2 is SVGEGT in the germline V gene. The germline V and J ends were trimmed by 2 bases and 0 bases, with 13 bases remaining between them. The CDR3 runs to 16 residues.

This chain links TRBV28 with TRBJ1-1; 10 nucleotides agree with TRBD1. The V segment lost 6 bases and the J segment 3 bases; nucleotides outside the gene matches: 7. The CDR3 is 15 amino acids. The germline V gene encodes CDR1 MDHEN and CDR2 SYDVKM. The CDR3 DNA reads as TGTGCCAGCAGACAGGACAGGGGGGGGTACACTGAAGCTTTCTTT. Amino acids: CASRQDRGGYTEAFF.

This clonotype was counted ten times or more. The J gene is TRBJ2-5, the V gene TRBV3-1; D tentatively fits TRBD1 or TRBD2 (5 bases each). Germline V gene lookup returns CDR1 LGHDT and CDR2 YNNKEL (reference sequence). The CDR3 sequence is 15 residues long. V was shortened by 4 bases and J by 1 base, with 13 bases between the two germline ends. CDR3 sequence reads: CASSRGNGAQETQYF. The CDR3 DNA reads TGTGCCAGCAGCCGAGGAAACGGGGCCCAAGAGACCCAGTACTTC.

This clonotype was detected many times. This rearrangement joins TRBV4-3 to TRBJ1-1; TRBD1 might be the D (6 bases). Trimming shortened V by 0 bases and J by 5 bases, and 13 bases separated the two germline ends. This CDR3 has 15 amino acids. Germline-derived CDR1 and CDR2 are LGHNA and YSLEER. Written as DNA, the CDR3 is TGCGCCAGCAGCCAAGAGAATACAGGGCGGACTGAAGCTTTCTTT. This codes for CASSQENTGRTEAFF.

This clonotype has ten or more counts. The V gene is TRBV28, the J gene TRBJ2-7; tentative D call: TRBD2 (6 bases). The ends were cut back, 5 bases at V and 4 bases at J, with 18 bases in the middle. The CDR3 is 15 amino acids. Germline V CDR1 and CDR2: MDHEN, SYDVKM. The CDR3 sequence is CASSGGAPRSYEQYF. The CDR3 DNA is TGTGCCAGCAGTGGAGGGGCCCCAAGGAGTTACGAGCAGTACTTC.

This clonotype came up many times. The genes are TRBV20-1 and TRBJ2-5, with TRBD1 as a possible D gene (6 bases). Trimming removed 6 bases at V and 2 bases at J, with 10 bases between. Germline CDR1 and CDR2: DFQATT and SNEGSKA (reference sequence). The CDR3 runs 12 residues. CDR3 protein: CSAPGQQETQYF. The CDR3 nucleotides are TGCAGTGCCCCTGGACAGCAAGAGACCCAGTACTTC.

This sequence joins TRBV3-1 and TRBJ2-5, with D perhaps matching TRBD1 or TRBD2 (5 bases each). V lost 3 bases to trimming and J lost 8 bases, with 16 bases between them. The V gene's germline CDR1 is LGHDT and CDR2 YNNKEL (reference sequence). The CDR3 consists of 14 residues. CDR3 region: CASSQGPREITQYF. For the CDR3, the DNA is TGTGCCAGCAGCCAGGGACCCCGAGAGATAACCCAGTACTTC.

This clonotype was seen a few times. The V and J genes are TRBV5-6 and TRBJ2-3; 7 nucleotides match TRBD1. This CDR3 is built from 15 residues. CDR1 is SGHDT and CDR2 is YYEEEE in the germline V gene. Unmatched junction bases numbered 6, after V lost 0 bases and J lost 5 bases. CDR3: CASSLDRGTLDTQYF. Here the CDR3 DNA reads TGTGCCAGCAGCTTGGACAGGGGCACACTAGATACGCAGTATTTT.

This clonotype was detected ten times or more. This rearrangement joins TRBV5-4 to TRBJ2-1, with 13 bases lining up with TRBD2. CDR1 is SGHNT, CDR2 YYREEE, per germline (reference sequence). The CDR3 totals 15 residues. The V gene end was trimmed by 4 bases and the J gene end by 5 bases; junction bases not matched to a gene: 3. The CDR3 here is CASSRTSGGDNEQFF. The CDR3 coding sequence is TGTGCCAGCAGCCGTACTAGCGGGGGGGACAATGAGCAGTTCTTC.

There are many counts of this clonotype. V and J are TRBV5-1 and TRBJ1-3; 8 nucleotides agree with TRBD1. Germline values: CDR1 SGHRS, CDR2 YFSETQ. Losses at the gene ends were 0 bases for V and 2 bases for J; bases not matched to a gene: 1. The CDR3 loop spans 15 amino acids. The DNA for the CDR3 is TGCGCCAGCAGCTTGGACAGGGGGACTGGAAACACCATATATTTT. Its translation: CASSLDRGTGNTIYF.